This TCR beta chain was sequenced for a study of CD8+ T cells in alopecia areata. About this clone: Antigen specificity is unknown.

Trimming cost V 5 bases and J 6 bases; bases outside gene matches: 13. The CDR3 covers 16 residues. The V gene's germline CDR1 is SGHVS and CDR2 FNYEAQ. Findings and limits, study-wide: Researchers report lesional scalp, most notably alopecia totalis/universalis, outstripped normal scalp in clonality. With one nonresponder, baseline CD8+ expansion's link to response remains uncertain.

Treatment specified: oral pan-JAK inhibitor, 5-10 mg twice daily. A FACSAria was used to sort CD4+ and CD8+ T cells. These cells came from PBMCs. cDNA prepared by RNA extraction and subsequent reverse transcription served as the template for sequencing. The assay was immunoSEQ multiplex PCR, and TCRdb's table has in-frame clones only and misses some. The data contain 120,000 or so clones, around 63% of them singletons. The source is a human donor with alopecia areata. This material consisted of CD4+ T cells sorted from blood, taken at week 4, from a patient treated with tofacitinib. This chain uses TRBV7-6 with TRBJ2-1, with 7 bases that match TRBD2. CDR3 amino acids: CASSKPTGWGGNEQFF. The CDR3, as DNA: TGTGCCAGCAGCAAACCTACAGGTTGGGGGGGCAATGAGCAGTTCTTC.